The sequence of this T cell receptor (beta chain) was determined in a study of glioma-infiltrating T cells after dendritic cell vaccination. Looking at the study overall: The vaccine used monocyte-derived dendritic cells pulsed overnight with autologous tumor lysate.

Regarding this clone: Its matching antigen is unknown.

General study points: No direct clonality-survival link was found; a diverse polyclonal response may matter.

Input was approximately 2.2 ug genomic DNA, or all available if less. Amplification used 60 V beta primers and 13 J beta primers. The method was immunoSEQ multiplex PCR; TCRdb's version includes in-frame clones alone and lacks a portion of them. The profile shows about 87,000 clones, around four fifths of them singletons. Time point denoted: after dendritic cell vaccination, including at tumor progression/relapse. CDR1 is SGHRS and CDR2 is YFSETQ in the germline V gene. This CDR3 comprises 16 residues. The V end lost 7 bases, the J end lost 0 bases, and 19 bases lay between the germline ends. The chain uses TRBV5-1 and TRBJ1-1, with TRBD1 as a possible D gene (6 bases). This receptor was obtained from a human donor with glioblastoma. Here the sequenced sample was blood, taken after dendritic cell vaccination. DNA for the CDR3: TGCGCCAGCTCCTGGGGGCAGGGTTTCATGAACACTGAAGCTTTCTTT. Its protein product is CASSWGQGFMNTEAFF.